This T cell receptor beta chain is from a study of shared clonotypes between healthy human individuals. Comments on this clone: Its antigen is unidentified.

Trimming stripped 2 bases from V and 10 bases from J, with 18 bases between. Germline CDR1 and CDR2: SGHRS and YFSETQ. The CDR3 is made up of 14 amino acids. Profiled with immunoSEQ multiplex PCR; TCRdb holds only in-frame clones, not every one. The table has roughly 1.4 million clones, approximately 98.5% seen once. Each sample came from a Caucasian adult donor living in Nashville, Tennessee. Study findings and constraints: With several donors compared, about 5% of naive CD4 clonotypes were shared. In general, naive subsets displayed greater estimated richness than memory subsets did. Among donors, sharing of clonotypes was expected to be affected by sequencing depth.

This receptor was identified in a man aged 30 to 39 in good health. The V gene is TRBV5-1, the J gene TRBJ1-1; perhaps TRBD1 as D (5 bases). Sequencing was carried out using naive CD4+ T cells sorted from blood. Subset meaning: CD45RA+ positively selected. The CDR3 DNA sequence: TGCGCCAGCAGCTTTGAACTCTCGCTCGGGGGAGCTTTCTTT. Translating it yields CASSFELSLGGAFF.